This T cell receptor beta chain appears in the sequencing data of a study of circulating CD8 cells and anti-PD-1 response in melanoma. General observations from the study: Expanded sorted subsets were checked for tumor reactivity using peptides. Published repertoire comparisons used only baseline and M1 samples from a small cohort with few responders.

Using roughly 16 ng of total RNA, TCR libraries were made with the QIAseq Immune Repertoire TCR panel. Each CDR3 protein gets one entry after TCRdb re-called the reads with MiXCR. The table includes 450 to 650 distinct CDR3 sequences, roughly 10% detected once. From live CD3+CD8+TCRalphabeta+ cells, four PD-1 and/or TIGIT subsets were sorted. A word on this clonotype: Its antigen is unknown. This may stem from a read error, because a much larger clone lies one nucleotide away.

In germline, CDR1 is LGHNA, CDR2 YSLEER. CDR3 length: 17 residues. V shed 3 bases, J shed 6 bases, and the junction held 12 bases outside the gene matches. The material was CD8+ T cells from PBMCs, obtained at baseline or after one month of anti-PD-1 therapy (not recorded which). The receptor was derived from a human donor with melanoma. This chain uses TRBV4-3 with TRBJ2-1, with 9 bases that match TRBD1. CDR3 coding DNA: TGCGCCAGCAGCCACCTTGACAGGGGGAGCCCCTTCAATGAGCAGTTCTTC. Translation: CASSHLDRGSPFNEQFF.